The rows below give T cell receptor beta chains drawn from one sample of a study of blood T cell repertoires in COVID-19. This table comes from immunoSEQ multiplex PCR, and its TCRdb copy is limited to in-frame clones, with some not included. The table has 250,000 or so clones, roughly 82% seen once. Sequenced sample: peripheral blood. The receptors were sampled from a woman aged 70-85 years with acute or convalescent COVID-19. Both conserved end residues are part of each CDR3. A D gene is named only where the DNA matches it firmly. Part of the rows lack a size; the others show once, few, many or a class for expanded clones.

v_call	d_call	j_call	clone_size	cdr3_aa	cdr3_nt
TRBV7-2	TRBD1	TRBJ1-3	once	CASSRRQGFGNTIYF	TGTGCCAGCAGCCGCCGACAGGGATTTGGAAACACCATATATTTT
TRBV3-1/TRBV3-2	TRBD1	TRBJ2-7	few	CASSLRDRGSGEQYF	TGTGCCAGCAGCCTCCGGGACAGGGGATCGGGTGAGCAGTACTTC
TRBV19	NA	TRBJ2-7	once	CASSSRGAASYEQYF	TGTGCCAGTAGTTCGCGCGGGGCGGCAAGCTACGAGCAGTACTTC
TRBV4-3	NA	TRBJ1-5	NA	CASSQETGWTQPQHF	TGCGCCAGCAGCCAAGAAACAGGGTGGACTCAGCCCCAGCATTTT
TRBV9	NA	TRBJ2-2	NA	CASSVVASPSTGELFF	TGTGCCAGCAGCGTAGTGGCTAGCCCTAGCACCGGGGAGCTGTTTTTT
TRBV27	TRBD1	TRBJ2-3	NA	CASSVLGQGRSATDTQYF	TGTGCCAGCAGTGTCCTGGGACAGGGAAGAAGCGCCACAGATACGCAGTATTTT
TRBV7-2	NA	TRBJ1-2	NA	CASSIQAGDYGYTF	TGTGCCAGCAGCATACAGGCAGGGGACTATGGCTACACCTTC
TRBV2	NA	TRBJ2-3	NA	CASSDRSTDTQYF	TGTGCCAGCAGTGACAGAAGCACAGATACGCAGTATTTT
TRBV6-5	NA	TRBJ1-2	NA	CASSRGRGYTF	TGTGCCAGCAGCCGAGGGCGGGGATACACCTTC
TRBV2	NA	TRBJ1-6	few	CATGGTGSSPLHF	TGTGCCACCGGCGGGACTGGCAGTTCACCCCTCCACTTT
TRBV12-3/TRBV12-4	NA	TRBJ1-3	NA	CASTFEIENTIYF	TGTGCCAGCACTTTTGAGATCGAAAACACCATATATTTT
TRBV7-2	TRBD2	TRBJ2-1	NA	CASSQRGAGGKGDEQFF	TGTGCCAGCAGCCAACGAGGAGCGGGGGGCAAGGGCGATGAGCAGTTCTTC
TRBV5-1	TRBD1	TRBJ1-6	NA	CASSLDTGGSSPLHF	TGCGCCAGCAGCTTGGATACAGGGGGAAGTTCACCCCTCCACTTT
TRBV28	TRBD1	TRBJ2-7	NA	CASRPPPGQGGYEQYF	TGTGCCAGCAGACCCCCACCGGGACAGGGAGGCTACGAGCAGTACTTC
TRBV7-2	TRBD2	TRBJ2-7	NA	CASSFGSLATYEQYF	TGTGCCAGCAGCTTCGGCTCACTAGCGACGTACGAGCAGTACTTC
TRBV5-1	NA	TRBJ2-7	NA	CASSKGSSYEQYF	TGCGCCAGCAGCAAAGGGAGCTCCTACGAGCAGTACTTC
TRBV19	TRBD2	TRBJ2-1	NA	CASSTLLAGAYNEQFF	TGTGCCAGTAGTACCCTTCTAGCGGGGGCCTACAATGAGCAGTTCTTC
TRBV18	TRBD2	TRBJ2-1	NA	CASSPRKAETSGYNEQFF	TGTGCCAGCTCACCACGTAAGGCCGAGACTAGCGGGTACAATGAGCAGTTCTTC
TRBV3-1/TRBV3-2	NA	TRBJ1-3	NA	CASSHLTQGEGLRF	TGTGCCAGCAGCCACTTAACACAGGGAGAAGGTCTTCGGTTT
TRBV6-5	TRBD1	TRBJ1-1	few	CASSTQGDTEAFF	TGTGCCAGCAGTACACAGGGGGACACTGAAGCTTTCTTT
TRBV7-2	TRBD2	TRBJ2-1	NA	CASSFRAGASYNEQFF	TGTGCCAGCAGCTTCAGAGCGGGAGCCTCCTACAATGAGCAGTTCTTC
TRBV7-2	NA	TRBJ1-2	NA	CASSLDGGYGYTF	TGTGCCAGCAGCTTAGACGGGGGCTATGGCTACACCTTC
TRBV3-1/TRBV3-2	NA	TRBJ2-3	once	CASSLTLFDETSTDTQYF	TGTGCCAGCAGCCTCACCCTTTTTGACGAGACTAGCACAGATACGCAGTATTTT
TRBV2	NA	TRBJ1-6	NA	CASSDPLAGARSPLHF	TGTGCCAGCAGTGATCCCCTTGCAGGCGCGAGATCACCCCTCCACTTT
TRBV3-1/TRBV3-2	NA	TRBJ1-6	once	CASSQEGALYNSPLHF	TGTGCCAGCAGCCAAGAGGGGGCGTTATATAATTCACCCCTCCACTTT
TRBV5-1	TRBD1	TRBJ1-3	NA	CASSLETGGMGNTIYF	TGCGCCAGCAGCTTGGAGACAGGGGGCATGGGAAACACCATATATTTT
TRBV19	NA	TRBJ1-3	few	CASLDRGSGNTIYF	TGTGCCAGTTTAGACAGAGGATCTGGAAACACCATATATTTT
TRBV14	NA	TRBJ1-2	NA	CASSQSSYGYTF	TGTGCCAGCAGCCAATCGTCCTATGGCTACACCTTC